This T cell receptor beta chain was captured by sequencing in a study of post-analysis software for immune sequencing data. About the study: Relapsing-remitting, secondary progressive and progressive-relapsing forms made up the multiple sclerosis disease courses. Notes on the study in general: When the samples were clustered directly with F measure, those that had been prepared in the same batch showed strong co-clustering. Multiple sclerosis patients showed significantly lower normalized Chao1 diversity than controls did. Included in a set of four or five TRBV segments more frequent in patients than controls were TRBV5-6, TRBV5-1 and TRBV20-1.

V lost 3 bases and J lost 1; bases outside the gene matches: 4. Germline-derived CDR1 and CDR2 are SEHNR and FQNEAQ (reference sequence). This CDR3 has 16 residues. Only one count was recorded for this clonotype. Its antigen is undetermined. The TCR beta cDNA libraries contained unique molecular identifiers. Roughly 500,000 cDNA molecules were obtained per 1 to 10 million input T cells. TCRdb re-called the PCR reads with MiXCR, one entry per CDR3 protein. The data hold 750,000 to 900,000 distinct CDR3 sequences, with approximately 44% observed a single time. Sequenced material: blood. The origin of this receptor is a girl aged 5-17 years with multiple sclerosis. This chain uses TRBV7-9 with TRBJ1-4; TRBD1 agrees at 8 bases. CDR3 bases: TGTGCCAGCAGCTTTGGACAGGGCCTAACTAATGAAAAACTGTTTTTT. Residues: CASSFGQGLTNEKLFF.